One and the same sample provided the 15 T cell receptor beta chains below, sequenced in a study of T cells in tuberculosis. Sequencing used immunoSEQ multiplex PCR; TCRdb keeps in-frame clones, though not all of them. The sample holds some 60,000 clones, 81% seen once. Sorting used thawed, overnight-rested PBMC stained with anti-CD3, a viability dye and GMM-loaded CD1B tetramer. The CD1B tetramers carried C32 glucose monomycolate purified from Rhodococcus equi. The sequenced sample was CD1b-GMM tetramer-negative cells sorted from PBMCs. The receptor set was obtained from an adult woman with latent tuberculosis.

The chain employs TRBV6-5 and TRBJ2-3; D is unclear. The CDR3 consists of 13 residues. The V and J ends lost 5 bases and 5 bases respectively, with 11 bases between them. Germline-derived CDR1 and CDR2 are MNHEY and SVGAGI. The CDR3 DNA reads as TGTGCCAGCAGTCGCGACTTGGTAGATACGCAGTATTTT. Translation gives CASSRDLVDTQYF.

The V gene is TRBV28, the J gene TRBJ2-7, with unresolved D. The CDR3 covers 11 residues. Per the germline V gene, CDR1 is MDHEN and CDR2 is SYDVKM. V lost 7 bases and J 4 bases, leaving 8 bases between the germline ends. CDR3 sequence (DNA): TGTGCCAGCAAGACTCTATACGAGCAGTACTTC. Amino acid sequence: CASKTLYEQYF.

J is TRBJ2-7 and V is TRBV27, with TRBD2 matching 8 bases. V shed 5 bases, J shed 6 bases, and the junction held 9 bases outside the gene matches. Germline CDR1 is MNHEY and CDR2 is SMNVEV (reference sequence). CDR3 length: 14 residues. The CDR3 DNA follows: TGTGCCAGCAGTATAGCGGGGACTTACGGCGAGCAGTACTTC. The encoded protein is CASSIAGTYGEQYF.

The rearrangement links TRBV5-6 to TRBJ1-2, with D perhaps TRBD1 (5 bases). CDR3 length: 14 amino acids. Between the trimmed V and J ends, which lost 4 bases and 2 bases, there was a span of 12 bases. In germline, CDR1 is SGHDT, CDR2 YYEEEE. The CDR3 region has the DNA TGTGCCAGCAGCACTGGCAGGGTGAACTATGGCTACACCTTC. Encoded protein: CASSTGRVNYGYTF. Combining the CDR3 with reference TRBV5-6 and TRBJ1-2 gives the whole variable domain DAGVTQSPTHLIKTRGQQVTLRCSPKSGHDTVSWYQQALGQGPQFIFQYYEEEERQRGNFPDRFSGHQFPNYSSELNVNALLLGDSALYLCASSTGRVNYGYTFGSGTRLTVV.

The V call is TRBV5-5, the J call TRBJ1-5; maybe TRBD1 (5 bases). The V gene lost 4 bases and the J gene lost 0 bases, with 14 bases spanning the gap. The CDR3 has 16 residues. Germline CDR1 and CDR2: SGHKS and YYEKEE (reference sequence). CDR3 DNA: TGTGCCAGCAGCCCCATAGCGGGGGATAGCAATCAGCCCCAGCATTTT. Residues: CASSPIAGDSNQPQHF.

This clone was observed a few times. The V call is TRBV4-1, the J call TRBJ2-4, with TRBD2 as a possible D gene (6 bases). This CDR3 has 17 amino acids. Looked up from germline, CDR1 is MGHRA and CDR2 is YSYEKL. Trimming pared 1 base from V and 0 bases from J, leaving 13 bases between. The CDR3 protein is CASSQAPGLLAKNIQYF. CDR3 DNA: TGCGCCAGCAGCCAAGCCCCGGGACTGCTAGCCAAAAACATTCAGTACTTC.

V is TRBV4-1 and J is TRBJ2-5; 10 nucleotides match TRBD2. The CDR3 is 14 amino acids. V trimming: 5 bases; J trimming: 4 bases; junction bases outside the gene matches: 4. Germline V gives CDR1 MGHRA, CDR2 YSYEKL. The CDR3 reads CASSSLAGGETQYF. Here the CDR3 DNA reads TGCGCCAGCAGCTCTTTAGCGGGGGGAGAGACCCAGTACTTC.

The chain employs TRBV5-1 and TRBJ1-2; the match to TRBD1 covers 11 bases. The V segment lost 3 bases and the J segment 8 bases; nucleotides outside the gene matches: 9. The CDR3 has 15 amino acids. The germline gives CDR1 SGHRS, CDR2 YFSETQ. The CDR3 protein is CASSSGGQGDWGYTF. DNA of the CDR3: TGCGCCAGCAGCTCGGGGGGACAGGGGGATTGGGGCTACACCTTC.

This chain uses TRBV27 with TRBJ1-1; TRBD1 might be the D (6 bases). V was clipped by 10 bases and J by 1 base, with 13 bases between them. The CDR3 has 13 amino acids. The germline CDR1 and CDR2 sequences are MNHEY and SMNVEV (reference sequence). DNA of the CDR3: TGTGCCACCTGGACAGAACCGAACACTGAAGCTTTCTTT. This gives the protein CATWTEPNTEAFF.

This clone was seen just once. J is TRBJ1-1 and V is TRBV28, with a possible D match to TRBD1 (6 bases). Germline CDR1 is MDHEN and CDR2 is SYDVKM. The CDR3 is 13 amino acids. The V gene lost 6 bases and the J gene lost 4 bases, with 12 bases spanning the gap. The CDR3 DNA sequence: TGTGCCAGCAGCCACAGGGTTCGCACTGAAGCTTTCTTT. As protein: CASSHRVRTEAFF. Full variable domain (rest looked up from reference TRBV28 and TRBJ1-1): DVKVTQSSRYLVKRTGEKVFLECVQDMDHENMFWYRQDPGLGLRLIYFSYDVKMKEKGDIPEGYSVSREKKERFSLILESASTNQTSMYLCASSHRVRTEAFFGQGTRLTVV.

The V gene is TRBV6-5, the J gene TRBJ1-4; D is possibly TRBD1 (6 bases). CDR3 length: 15 residues. Germline loops: CDR1 MNHEY, CDR2 SVGAGI. Trimming took 6 bases from V and 0 from J, leaving 11 bases between them. CDR3 DNA sequence: TGTGCCAGCAGCCGTGGACAGCCAACTAATGAAAAACTGTTTTTT. This codes for CASSRGQPTNEKLFF.

V and J are TRBV19 and TRBJ1-2, with D maybe TRBD1 (6 bases). The CDR3 runs to 16 residues. V lost 3 bases, J lost 5 bases, and 19 bases lay in between. From germline, CDR1 is LNHDA and CDR2 SQIVND (reference sequence). The CDR3: CASSIIRAGERYGYTF. The CDR3 region has the DNA TGTGCCAGTAGTATTATAAGGGCAGGGGAGCGGTATGGCTACACCTTC.

DNA of the CDR3: TGTGCCAGTAGTTTAAAACAGAACACCGGGGAGCTGTTTTTT. Amino acids: CASSLKQNTGELFF. The V and J genes are TRBV19 and TRBJ2-2; D not resolved. This CDR3 is 14 amino acids long. Trimming took off 5 bases at V and 1 base at J, with 8 bases between the two ends. Germline V lookup: CDR1 LNHDA, CDR2 SQIVND (reference sequence).

V and J are TRBV28 and TRBJ1-2; D ambiguous. CDR3 length: 16 amino acids. Germline loops: CDR1 MDHEN, CDR2 SYDVKM. V shed 1 base and J shed 2 bases, with 14 bases lying between them. The CDR3: CASSLSSGRQNYGYTF. CDR3 nucleotide sequence: TGTGCCAGCAGTTTATCGTCCGGGAGGCAGAACTATGGCTACACCTTC.

This chain links TRBV6-5 with TRBJ1-1; TRBD1 matches at 10 bases. The ends lost 4 bases at V and 5 bases at J; junction bases unmatched: 10. This CDR3 spans 16 amino acids. Looked up from germline, CDR1 is MNHEY and CDR2 is SVGAGI. The DNA for the CDR3 is TGTGCCAGCAGTTCCTGGACAGGGGGACGGGGAACTGAAGCTTTCTTT. This translates into CASSSWTGGRGTEAFF.